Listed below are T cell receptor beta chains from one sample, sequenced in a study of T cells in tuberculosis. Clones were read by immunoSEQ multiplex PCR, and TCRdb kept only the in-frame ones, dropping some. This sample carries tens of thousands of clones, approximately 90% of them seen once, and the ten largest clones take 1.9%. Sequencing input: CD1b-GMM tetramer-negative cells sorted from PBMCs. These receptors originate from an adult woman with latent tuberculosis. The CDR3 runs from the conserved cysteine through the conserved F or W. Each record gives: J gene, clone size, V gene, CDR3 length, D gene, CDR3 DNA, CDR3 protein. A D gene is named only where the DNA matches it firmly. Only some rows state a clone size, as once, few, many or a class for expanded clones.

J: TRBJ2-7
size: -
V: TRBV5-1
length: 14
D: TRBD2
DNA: TGCGCCAGCAGCTACAGCGGGGGGGCCTACGAGCAGTACTTC
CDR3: CASSYSGGAYEQYF

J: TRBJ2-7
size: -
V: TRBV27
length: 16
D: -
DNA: TGTGCCAGCAGTTTAAGGAGTGGTCAGAGAATCTACGAGCAGTACTTC
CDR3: CASSLRSGQRIYEQYF

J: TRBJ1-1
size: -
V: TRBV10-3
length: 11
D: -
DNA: TGTGCCAGCAGCATACAGTCTAAAGCTTTCTTT
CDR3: CASSIQSKAFF

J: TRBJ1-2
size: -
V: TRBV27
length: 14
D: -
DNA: TGTGCCAGCGGGAGGAGGACGGATAACTATGGCTACACCTTC
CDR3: CASGRRTDNYGYTF

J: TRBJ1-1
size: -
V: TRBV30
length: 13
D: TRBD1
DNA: TGTGCCTGGAGCGGACAGGCGAACACTGAAGCTTTCTTT
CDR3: CAWSGQANTEAFF

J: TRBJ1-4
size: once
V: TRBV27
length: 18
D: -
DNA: TGTGCCAGCAGTTTTGGGGGCATTGTACCCGCAACTAATGAAAAACTGTTTTTT
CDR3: CASSFGGIVPATNEKLFF

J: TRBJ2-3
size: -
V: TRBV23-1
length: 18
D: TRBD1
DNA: TGCGCCAGCAGTCAATCGGTAGGGACAGTATTCCGTCCGGATACGCAGTATTTT
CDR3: CASSQSVGTVFRPDTQYF

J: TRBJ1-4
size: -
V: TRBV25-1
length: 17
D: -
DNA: TGTGCCAGCAGTGAATGGTTAGGACAGAGTCCCTATGAAAAACTGTTTTTT
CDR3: CASSEWLGQSPYEKLFF

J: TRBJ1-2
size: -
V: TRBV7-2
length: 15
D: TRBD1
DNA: TGTGCCAGCAGCGAAAACAGGGGGCAGAACTATGGCTACACCTTC
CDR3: CASSENRGQNYGYTF

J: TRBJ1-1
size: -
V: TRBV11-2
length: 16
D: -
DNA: TGTGCCAGCAGCTTCGGCGGTCGAGGGCCGAACACTGAAGCTTTCTTT
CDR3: CASSFGGRGPNTEAFF

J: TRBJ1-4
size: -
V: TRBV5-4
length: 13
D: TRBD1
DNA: TGTGCCAGCAGCTGGACAGGGGAGGAAAAACTGTTTTTT
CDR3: CASSWTGEEKLFF

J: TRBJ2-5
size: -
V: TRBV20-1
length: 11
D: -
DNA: TGCAGTGCTAGGAGGTCGGAGACCCAGTACTTC
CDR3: CSARRSETQYF

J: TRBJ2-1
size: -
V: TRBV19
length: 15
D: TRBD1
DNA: TGTGCCAGTATTGAACAGGGGGCAAGAAACAATGAGCAGTTCTTC
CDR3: CASIEQGARNNEQFF

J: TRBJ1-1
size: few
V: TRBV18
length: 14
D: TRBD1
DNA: TGTGCCAGCTCAGTCCGGGACAGCGACACTGAAGCTTTCTTT
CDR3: CASSVRDSDTEAFF

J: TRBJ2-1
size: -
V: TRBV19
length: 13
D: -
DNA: TGTGCCAGTAGCAGGGGACCCTACAATGAGCAGTTCTTC
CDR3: CASSRGPYNEQFF

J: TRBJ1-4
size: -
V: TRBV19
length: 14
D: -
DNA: TGTGCCAGTAGTATAGATGGGCGCCTTGAAAAACTGTTTTTT
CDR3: CASSIDGRLEKLFF

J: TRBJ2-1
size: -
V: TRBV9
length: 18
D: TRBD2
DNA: TGTGCCAGCAGCGTAGGACTAGCGGGGGGGCCTCTCAATGGTGAGCAGTTCTTC
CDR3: CASSVGLAGGPLNGEQFF

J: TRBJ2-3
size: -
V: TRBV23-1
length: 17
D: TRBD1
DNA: TGCGCCAGCAGTCAATTCCTCGACAGGGGAGGTACAGATACGCAGTATTTT
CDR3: CASSQFLDRGGTDTQYF

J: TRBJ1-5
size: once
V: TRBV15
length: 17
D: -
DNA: TGTGCCACCAGCAGAGAGTTAAATACTTGGGAGGGTCAGCCCCAGCATTTT
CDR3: CATSRELNTWEGQPQHF

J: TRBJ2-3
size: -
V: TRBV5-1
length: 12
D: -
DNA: TGCGCCAGCAGCTTGGCTTCAGATACGCAGTATTTT
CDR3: CASSLASDTQYF

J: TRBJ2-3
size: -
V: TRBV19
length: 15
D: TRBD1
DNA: TGTGCCAGTAGGATCTACGGGACAGACACAGATACGCAGTATTTT
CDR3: CASRIYGTDTDTQYF

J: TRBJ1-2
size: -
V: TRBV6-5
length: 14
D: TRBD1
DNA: TGTGCCAGCAGTTACCAAGGACAGGGCTATGGCTACACCTTC
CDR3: CASSYQGQGYGYTF

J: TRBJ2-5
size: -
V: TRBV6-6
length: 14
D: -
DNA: TGTGCCAGCAGTTACTCCCCGCCAGGGGAGACCCAGTACTTC
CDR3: CASSYSPPGETQYF

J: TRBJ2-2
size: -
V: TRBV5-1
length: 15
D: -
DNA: TGCGCCAGCAGCCGGGAGCAGGGAAGGGCCGGGGAGCTGTTTTTT
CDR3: CASSREQGRAGELFF

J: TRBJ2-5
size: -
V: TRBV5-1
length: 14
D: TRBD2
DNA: TGCGCCAGCAGAGAACTAGCGGGGGCCGAGACCCAGTACTTC
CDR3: CASRELAGAETQYF

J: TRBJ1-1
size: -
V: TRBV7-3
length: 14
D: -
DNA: TGTGCCAGCAGCTTTGGCAGGTCGAACACTGAAGCTTTCTTT
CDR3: CASSFGRSNTEAFF

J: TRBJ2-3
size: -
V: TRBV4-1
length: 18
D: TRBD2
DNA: TGCGCCAGCAGCCAAGAAACTAGCGGGGGGGCCCTCACAGATACGCAGTATTTT
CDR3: CASSQETSGGALTDTQYF

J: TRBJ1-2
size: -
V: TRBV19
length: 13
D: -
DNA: TGTGCCAGTAGTCGGCAGGTTAACTATGGCTACACCTTC
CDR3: CASSRQVNYGYTF

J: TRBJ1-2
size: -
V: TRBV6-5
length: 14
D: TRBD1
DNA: TGTGCCAGCAGTTACGGGGACAGGAACTATGGCTACACCTTC
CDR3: CASSYGDRNYGYTF

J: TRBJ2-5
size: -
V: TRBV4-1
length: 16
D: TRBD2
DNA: TGCGCCAGCAGCCAAGGACTAGCGGGGGGCAAAGAGACCCAGTACTTC
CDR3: CASSQGLAGGKETQYF

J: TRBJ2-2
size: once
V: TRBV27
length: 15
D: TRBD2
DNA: TGTGCCAGCAGTTTTTCGGGGGGGCATTTCGGGGAGCTGTTTTTT
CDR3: CASSFSGGHFGELFF

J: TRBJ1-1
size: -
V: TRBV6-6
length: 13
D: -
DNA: TGTGCCAGCAGTTTCGGGAGGGGCGCTGAAGCTTTCTTT
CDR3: CASSFGRGAEAFF

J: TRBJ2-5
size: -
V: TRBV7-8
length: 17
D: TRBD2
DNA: TGTGCCAGCAGCTTACCAATACTAGCGCTTGGCGTCGAGACCCAGTACTTC
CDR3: CASSLPILALGVETQYF

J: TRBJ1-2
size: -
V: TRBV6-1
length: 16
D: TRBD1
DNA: TGTGCCAGCAGTGGTTCGGGGACAGGGGGCGCAGATGGCTACACCTTC
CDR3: CASSGSGTGGADGYTF

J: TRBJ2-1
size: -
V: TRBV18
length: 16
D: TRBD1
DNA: TGTGCCAGCTCCCGCGGGACAGGGTTTAACTACAATGAGCAGTTCTTC
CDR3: CASSRGTGFNYNEQFF

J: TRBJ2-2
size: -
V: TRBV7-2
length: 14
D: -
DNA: TGTGCCAGCAGCCGGGGGGCTAACACCGGGGAGCTGTTTTTT
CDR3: CASSRGANTGELFF

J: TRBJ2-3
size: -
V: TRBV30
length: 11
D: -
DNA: TGTGCCTGGGGTAGGGAGTATACGCAGTATTTT
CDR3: CAWGREYTQYF

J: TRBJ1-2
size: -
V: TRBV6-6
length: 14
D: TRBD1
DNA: TGTGCCAGCAGTCAATCCGGGACAGTGGGGGGCTACACCTTC
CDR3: CASSQSGTVGGYTF

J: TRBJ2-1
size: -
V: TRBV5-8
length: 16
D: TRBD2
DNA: TGTGCCAGCACCCCGGGACTACACACCTCCTACAATGAGCAGTTCTTC
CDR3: CASTPGLHTSYNEQFF

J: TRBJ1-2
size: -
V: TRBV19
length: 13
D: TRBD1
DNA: TGTGCCAGTAGTGGCGACAGGGACTATGGCTACACCTTC
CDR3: CASSGDRDYGYTF

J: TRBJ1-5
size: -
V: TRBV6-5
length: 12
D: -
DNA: TGTGCCAGCAGTTCAGGGGCTCAGCCCCAGCATTTT
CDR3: CASSSGAQPQHF

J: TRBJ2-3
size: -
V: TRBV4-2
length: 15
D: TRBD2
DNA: TGTGCCAGCAGCCAATTCGCGGGAGGCACAGATACGCAGTATTTT
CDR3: CASSQFAGGTDTQYF

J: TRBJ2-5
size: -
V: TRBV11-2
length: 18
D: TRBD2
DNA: TGTGCCAGCAGCTTAGGGCTACTAGCGGGGGGTCACCAAGAGACCCAGTACTTC
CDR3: CASSLGLLAGGHQETQYF

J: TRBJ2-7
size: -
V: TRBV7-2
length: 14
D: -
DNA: TGTGCCAGCAGCCCCAGCTTAGCTTCCTACGAGCAGTACTTC
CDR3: CASSPSLASYEQYF

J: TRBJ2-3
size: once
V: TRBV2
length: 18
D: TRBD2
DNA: TGTGCCAGCAGTGAAAGGCTAGCGGGGGGGGCAAGAGGAGATACGCAGTATTTT
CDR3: CASSERLAGGARGDTQYF

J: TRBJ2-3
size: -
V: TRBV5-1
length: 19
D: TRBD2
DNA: TGCGCCAGCAGCTTGACCGGGACTAGCGGGGGGGCCTCAGCAGATACGCAGTATTTT
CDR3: CASSLTGTSGGASADTQYF

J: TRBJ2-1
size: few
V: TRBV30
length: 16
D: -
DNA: TGTGCCTGGAGTTTAGGGACTCACGGGGTCTACAATGAGCAGTTCTTC
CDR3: CAWSLGTHGVYNEQFF

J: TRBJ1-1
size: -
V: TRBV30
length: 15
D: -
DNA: TGTGCCTGGAGTGTATCGTCACGGGTTACGGGTGAAGCTTTCTTT
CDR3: CAWSVSSRVTGEAFF

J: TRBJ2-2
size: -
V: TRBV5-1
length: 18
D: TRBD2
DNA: TGCGCCAGCAGCTTGCGGACGGCTAGCGGGGGATCCACCGGGGAGCTGTTTTTT
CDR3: CASSLRTASGGSTGELFF

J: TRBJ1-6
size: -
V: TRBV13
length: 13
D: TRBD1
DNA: TGTGCCAGTTTAAGGGGGCAGAACTCACCCCTCCACTTT
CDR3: CASLRGQNSPLHF

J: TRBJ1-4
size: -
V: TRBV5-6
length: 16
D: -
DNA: TGTGCCAGCAGCTTGGGCGTCTGGAGGACTAATGAAAAACTGTTTTTT
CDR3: CASSLGVWRTNEKLFF

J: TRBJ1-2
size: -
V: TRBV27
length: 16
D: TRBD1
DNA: TGTGCCAGCAGTTTATCCGATTCAGGGGGGCTCTATGGCTACACCTTC
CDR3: CASSLSDSGGLYGYTF